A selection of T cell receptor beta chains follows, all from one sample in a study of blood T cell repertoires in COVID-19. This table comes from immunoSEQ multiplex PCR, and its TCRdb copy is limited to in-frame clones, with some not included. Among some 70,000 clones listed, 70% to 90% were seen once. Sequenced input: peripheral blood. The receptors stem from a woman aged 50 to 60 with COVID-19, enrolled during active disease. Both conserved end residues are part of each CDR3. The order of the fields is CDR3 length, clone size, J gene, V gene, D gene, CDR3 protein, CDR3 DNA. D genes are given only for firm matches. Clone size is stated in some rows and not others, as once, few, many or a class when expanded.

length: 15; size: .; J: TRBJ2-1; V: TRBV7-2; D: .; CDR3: CASSLVTVIHNEQFF; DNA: TGTGCCAGCAGCTTAGTAACAGTAATACACAATGAGCAGTTCTTC
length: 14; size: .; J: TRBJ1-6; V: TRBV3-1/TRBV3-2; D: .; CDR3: CASSHGGLSSPLHF; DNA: TGTGCCAGCAGCCACGGGGGATTAAGTTCACCCCTCCACTTT
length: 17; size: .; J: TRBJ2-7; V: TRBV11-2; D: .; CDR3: CASSLGPTFAGGYEQYF; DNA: TGTGCCAGCAGCTTAGGGCCTACCTTCGCTGGCGGCTACGAGCAGTACTTC
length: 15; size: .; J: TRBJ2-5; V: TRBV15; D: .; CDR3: CATSRYRTYQETQYF; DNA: TGTGCCACCAGCCGTTACAGGACGTACCAAGAGACCCAGTACTTC
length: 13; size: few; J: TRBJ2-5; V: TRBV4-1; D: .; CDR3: CASGGFTSETQYF; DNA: TGCGCCAGCGGCGGCTTTACCTCAGAGACCCAGTACTTC
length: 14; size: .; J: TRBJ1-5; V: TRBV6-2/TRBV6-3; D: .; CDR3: CASSYPETYQPQHF; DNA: TGTGCCAGCAGTTACCCAGAAACCTATCAGCCCCAGCATTTT
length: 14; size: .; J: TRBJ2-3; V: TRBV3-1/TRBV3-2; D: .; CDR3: CASSRRLATDTQYF; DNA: TGTGCCAGCAGCCGGCGGTTAGCCACAGATACGCAGTATTTT
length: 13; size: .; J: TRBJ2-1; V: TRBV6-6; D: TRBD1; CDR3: CASSYADRNEQFF; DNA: TGTGCCAGCAGTTACGCGGACAGGAATGAGCAGTTCTTC
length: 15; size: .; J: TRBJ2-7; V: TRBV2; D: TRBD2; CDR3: CASSERLAALYEQYF; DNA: TGTGCCAGCAGTGAACGGCTAGCGGCACTCTACGAGCAGTACTTC
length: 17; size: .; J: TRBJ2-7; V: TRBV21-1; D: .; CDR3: CASSKRGDGQRSYEQYF; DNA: TGTGCCAGCAGCAAGAGGGGAGATGGACAGAGATCCTACGAGCAGTACTTC
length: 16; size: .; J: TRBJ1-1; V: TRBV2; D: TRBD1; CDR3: CASSPDRGRPPTEAFF; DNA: TGTGCCAGCAGTCCCGACAGGGGGCGTCCCCCCACTGAAGCTTTCTTT
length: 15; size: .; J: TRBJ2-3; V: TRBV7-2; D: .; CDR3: CASSLDPRQRDTQYF; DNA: TGTGCCAGCAGCTTAGATCCTCGCCAGCGAGATACGCAGTATTTT
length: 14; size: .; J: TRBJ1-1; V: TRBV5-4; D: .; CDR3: CASSSGLLNTEAFF; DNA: TGTGCCAGCAGCTCGGGACTCCTGAACACTGAAGCTTTCTTT
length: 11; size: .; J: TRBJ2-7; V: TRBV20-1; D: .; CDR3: CSYLVSYEQYF; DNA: TGCAGCTATCTAGTCTCCTACGAGCAGTACTTC
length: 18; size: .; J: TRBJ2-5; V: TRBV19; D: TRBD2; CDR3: CASSRRLAGGVDQETQYF; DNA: TGTGCCAGTAGTAGAAGACTAGCGGGAGGCGTAGATCAAGAGACCCAGTACTTC
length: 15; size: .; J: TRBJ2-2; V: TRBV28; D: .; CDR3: CASSFERADTGELFF; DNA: TGTGCCAGCAGTTTCGAGAGGGCCGACACCGGGGAGCTGTTTTTT
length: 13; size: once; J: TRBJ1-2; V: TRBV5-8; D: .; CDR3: CASSDDSLYGYTF; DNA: TGTGCCAGCAGCGACGACAGTCTCTATGGCTACACCTTC
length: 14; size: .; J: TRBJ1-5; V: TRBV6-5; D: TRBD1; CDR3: CASSGTGKGQPQHF; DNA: TGTGCCAGCAGCGGGACAGGGAAGGGGCAGCCCCAGCATTTT
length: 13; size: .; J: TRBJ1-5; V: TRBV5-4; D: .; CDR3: CASSLDPSGPQHF; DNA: TGTGCCAGCAGCTTGGATCCGAGTGGGCCCCAGCATTTT
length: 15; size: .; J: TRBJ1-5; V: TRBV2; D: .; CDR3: CASSEWGQPSQPQHF; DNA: TGTGCCAGCAGTGAATGGGGGCAGCCGAGTCAGCCCCAGCATTTT
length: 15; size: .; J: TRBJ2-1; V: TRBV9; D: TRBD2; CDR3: CASSVGGGGYNEQFF; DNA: TGTGCCAGCAGCGTAGGTGGGGGAGGGTACAATGAGCAGTTCTTC
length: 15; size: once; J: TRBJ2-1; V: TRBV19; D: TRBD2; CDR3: CASSRGIWEGPEQFF; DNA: TGTGCCAGTAGTAGGGGTATTTGGGAGGGCCCTGAGCAGTTCTTC
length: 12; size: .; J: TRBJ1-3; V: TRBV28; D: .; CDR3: CASRGGINTIYF; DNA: TGTGCCAGCAGGGGGGGGATCAACACCATATATTTT
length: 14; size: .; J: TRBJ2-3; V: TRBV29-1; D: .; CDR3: CSAPAGWGGDTQYF; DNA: TGCAGCGCCCCGGCGGGCTGGGGAGGAGATACGCAGTATTTT
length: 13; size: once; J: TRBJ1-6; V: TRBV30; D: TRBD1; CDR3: CAWTDRVDSPLHF; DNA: TGTGCCTGGACTGACAGGGTTGACTCACCCCTCCACTTT
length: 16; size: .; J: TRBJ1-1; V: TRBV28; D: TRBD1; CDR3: CASIPRGRGSFTEAFF; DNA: TGTGCCAGCATTCCCCGGGGCAGGGGGAGTTTCACTGAAGCTTTCTTT
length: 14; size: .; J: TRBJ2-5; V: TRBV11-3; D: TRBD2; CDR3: CASTGLAGQETQYF; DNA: TGTGCCAGCACAGGACTAGCGGGACAAGAGACCCAGTACTTC